These 28 T cell receptor beta chains came from one sample sequenced in a study of vaccination and CD4 T cells after COVID-19. These TCRs are of unknown antigen specificity. Stated treatment: roughly nine-day PBMC culture with coronavirus spike peptide pools or control peptides (ViraFEST assay). An Oncomine TCR Beta short-read assay was used to sequence the DNA from cultured CD4+ T cells. TCRdb itself ran the PCR reads through MiXCR, one entry per CDR3 protein. The sample lists approximately 9,000 distinct CDR3 sequences; roughly half were seen once. The sequencing sample was made of CD4+ T cells from blood, cultured in vitro. These receptors were taken from a human donor who had recovered from COVID-19.

This clonotype was detected only a few times. CDR3 coding DNA: TGTGCCAGCAGTTCCCCGGACAGGGGGCACTATGGCTACACCTTC. This encodes CASSSPDRGHYGYTF. The chain is built from TRBV6-5 and TRBJ1-2; the match to TRBD1 covers 11 bases. V lost 4 bases, J lost 3 bases, and 4 bases stayed unmatched. The CDR3 covers 15 residues. Per germline, CDR1 MNHEY and CDR2 SVGAGI.

J is TRBJ1-5 and V is TRBV20-1, with D tentatively TRBD1 (6 bases). This CDR3 has 15 residues. Trimming cost V 3 bases and J 6 bases, with 18 bases left between them. The germline V gene encodes CDR1 DFQATT and CDR2 SNEGSKA (reference sequence). The CDR3 sequence: CSARGAGRELQPQHF. CDR3 coding DNA: TGCAGTGCTAGGGGGGCTGGAAGGGAGCTTCAGCCCCAGCATTTT.

This clonotype was detected only a few times. The V gene is TRBV27, the J gene TRBJ2-5; tentative D call: TRBD1 (6 bases). Trimming removed 3 bases at V and 2 bases at J, with 13 bases between. The germline gives CDR1 MNHEY, CDR2 SMNVEV (reference sequence). The CDR3 covers 15 residues. In DNA form, the CDR3 reads TGTGCCAGCAGTTTGGTTCGGGACACACAAGAGACCCAGTACTTC. Its protein product is CASSLVRDTQETQYF.

With respect to this clonotype: Compared with germline, one end of the junction differs, possibly owing to a read error. This chain joins TRBV6-4 and TRBJ2-3; possibly TRBD1 for D (6 bases). The CDR3 length is 18 residues. Germline V lookup: CDR1 MRHNA, CDR2 SNTAGT. The CDR3 reads CASSYSRGSGLSTDTQYF. The CDR3 DNA reads TGTGCCAGCAGTTACTCTAGGGGGAGCGGCCTTAGCACAGATACGCAGTATTTT.

This clonotype is labeled as medium-sized. The chain links TRBV2 to TRBJ2-5, with D perhaps TRBD1 or TRBD2 (6 bases each). The V gene lost 7 bases and the J gene lost 1 base, with 16 bases spanning the gap. The germline V gene has CDR1 SNHLY and CDR2 FYNNEI. The CDR3 is made up of 15 amino acids. The DNA for the CDR3 is TGTGCCAGCAACGGTCGGGGGCAGGTCCAAGAGACCCAGTACTTC. This gives the protein CASNGRGQVQETQYF.

In its sample, this clonotype was seen once. The chain is built from TRBV12-3 or TRBV12-4 and TRBJ1-2; no definite D call. The CDR3 extends over 13 amino acids. Trimming shortened V by 5 bases and J by 8 bases, and 15 bases separated the two germline ends. CDR3 DNA sequence: TGTGCCAGCAGTCCAGCCCCACTGGGGGGCTACACCTTC. Its protein product is CASSPAPLGGYTF.

There are a few counts of this clonotype. The V and J genes are TRBV5-1 and TRBJ1-5; 8 bases are shared with TRBD1. J lost 4 bases, V lost 0 bases, and 3 bases had no gene match. Germline V gene lookup returns CDR1 SGHRS and CDR2 YFSETQ. The CDR3 spans 15 residues. CDR3: CASSLGDRGNQPQHF. In DNA form, the CDR3 reads TGCGCCAGCAGCTTGGGAGACAGGGGTAATCAGCCCCAGCATTTT. The full variable domain, its missing parts supplied by reference TRBV5-1 and TRBJ1-5, is KAGVTQTPRYLIKTRGQQVTLSCSPISGHRSVSWYQQTPGQGLQFLFEYFSETQRNKGNFPGRFSGRQFSNSRSEMNVSTLELGDSALYLCASSLGDRGNQPQHFGDGTRLSIL.

J is TRBJ2-3 and V is TRBV5-1, with 11 nucleotides matching TRBD2. This CDR3 region has 15 residues. Germline CDR1 is SGHRS and CDR2 is YFSETQ. J was trimmed by 6 bases and V by 7 bases; bases with no gene match: 10. The CDR3 spells CASCTSGGPGDTQYF. CDR3 DNA sequence: TGCGCCAGCTGTACTAGCGGGGGACCGGGGGATACGCAGTATTTT.

The V call is TRBV20-1, the J call TRBJ2-7; TRBD2 agrees at 9 bases. V was clipped by 0 bases and J by 2 bases; unmatched bases: 11. The CDR3 covers 17 residues. Germline lookup yields CDR1 DFQATT and CDR2 SNEGSKA (reference sequence). The CDR3 coding sequence is TGCAGTGCTAGAGATGGGGTAGCGGGAGTACTCCCCTACGAGCAGTACTTC. This gives the protein CSARDGVAGVLPYEQYF.

The V gene is TRBV20-1, the J gene TRBJ1-2; no reliable D call. V gave up 5 bases and J gave up 2 bases, with 15 bases separating them. Germline values: CDR1 DFQATT, CDR2 SNEGSKA (reference sequence). This CDR3 has 14 residues. The CDR3 DNA is TGCAGTGCTCCCCCGCCTGACACCAACTATGGCTACACCTTC. It is translated as CSAPPPDTNYGYTF.

The chain combines TRBV28 with TRBJ1-5; D possibly corresponds to TRBD1 (5 bases). Trimming took off 2 bases at V and 1 base at J, with 9 bases between the two ends. The CDR3 totals 15 residues. The germline gives CDR1 MDHEN, CDR2 SYDVKM. This CDR3 reads CASSLRGRSNQPQHF. The CDR3 nucleotides read TGTGCCAGCAGTTTAAGGGGTAGGAGCAATCAGCCCCAGCATTTT.

About this clonotype: Sequence at one end of the junction differs from germline and may be a read error. The chain combines TRBV2 with TRBJ1-1, with D possibly being TRBD1 (5 bases). The CDR3 consists of 12 residues. In germline, CDR1 is SNHLY, CDR2 FYNNEI. CDR3 amino acids: CATSGGITEAFF. CDR3 nucleotides: TGTGCCACCAGTGGGGGGATCACTGAAGCTTTCTTT.

The V and J genes are TRBV2 and TRBJ2-7; 11 bases line up with TRBD2. Germline V gives CDR1 SNHLY, CDR2 FYNNEI. The CDR3 has 15 residues. Losses at the gene ends were 3 bases for V and 3 bases for J; bases not matched to a gene: 4. CDR3 in amino acids: CASSDGLAGLYEQYF. The CDR3 DNA reads as TGTGCCAGCAGTGACGGACTAGCGGGCCTCTACGAGCAGTACTTC.

The chain combines TRBV20-1 with TRBJ1-5; 8 positions match TRBD1. V lost 5 bases, J lost 4 bases, and 1 base stayed unmatched. Germline V gene lookup returns CDR1 DFQATT and CDR2 SNEGSKA (reference sequence). This CDR3 is built from 12 residues. The CDR3 spells CSARDRNQPQHF. The CDR3 DNA follows: TGCAGTGCTCGGGACAGGAATCAGCCCCAGCATTTT.

The chain couples TRBV5-3 to TRBJ1-2; a possible D gene is TRBD1 (6 bases). TRBV5-3 counts as an open reading frame of uncertain function. Deletions cut 1 base from V and 2 bases from J, with 12 bases between. The CDR3 extends over 15 amino acids. The CDR3 region has the DNA TGTGCCAGAAGCTTGACGAACAGGGCAAACTATGGCTACACCTTC. Translating gives CARSLTNRANYGYTF.

This CDR3 reads CASSDKGSGRTEAFF. In DNA, the CDR3 is TGCGCCAGCAGTGACAAGGGGTCAGGGCGCACTGAAGCTTTCTTT. The J gene is TRBJ1-1, the V gene TRBV10-1; TRBD1 might be the D (5 bases). The CDR3 covers 15 residues. Trimming stripped 3 bases from V and 4 bases from J, with 15 bases between. CDR1 is WNHNN and CDR2 is SYGVQD in the germline V gene (reference sequence).

The chain uses TRBV6-5 and TRBJ1-5; D gene ambiguous. The CDR3 contains 13 residues. CDR1 MNHEY and CDR2 SVGAGI come from the germline V gene. V was cut by 3 bases and J by 0 bases, with 3 bases left in between. The CDR3 protein is CASSYDSNQPQHF. The CDR3 region has the DNA TGTGCCAGCAGTTATGATAGCAATCAGCCCCAGCATTTT.

Worth noting for this clonotype: Germline is not matched at one junction end, which may reflect a read error. The gene calls are TRBV6-1 and TRBJ2-7; 8 bases match TRBD1. CDR1 and CDR2 from the germline V gene are MNHNS and SASEGT. The CDR3 covers 15 residues. CDR3 DNA sequence: TGTGCCAGCAGTCCTACGACAGGGGAATCCTACGAGCAGCACTTC. This sequence encodes CASSPTTGESYEQHF.

Sample share makes this clonotype medium-sized. The gene calls are TRBV6-1 and TRBJ2-2; TRBD1 matches at 7 bases. Germline V gives CDR1 MNHNS, CDR2 SASEGT. The CDR3 is 14 amino acids. V lost 7 bases to trimming and J lost 0 bases; unmatched junction nucleotides: 2. The CDR3 spells CASNRGSNTGELFF. CDR3 bases: TGTGCCAGCAACAGGGGATCGAACACCGGGGAGCTGTTTTTT.

The chain carries TRBV28 and TRBJ1-6; TRBD1 matches 10 bases. With 1 base clipped from V and 9 bases from J, the junction kept 12 bases outside the gene matches. This CDR3 comprises 18 residues. The germline CDR1 and CDR2 sequences are MDHEN and SYDVKM. The CDR3, as DNA: TGTGCCAGCAGTTTATTCGGCACCCGACAGGGGGCGAGTTCACCCCTCCACTTT. Amino acids: CASSLFGTRQGASSPLHF.

This clonotype was observed a handful of times. V gene TRBV18 combines with J gene TRBJ2-2; D unresolved. Germline V CDR1 and CDR2: KGHSH, LQKENI. This CDR3 has 12 residues. The V gene lost 2 bases and the J gene lost 6 bases, with 4 bases spanning the gap. The CDR3 sequence: CASSPNPGELFF. The CDR3, as DNA: TGTGCCAGCTCACCAAACCCCGGGGAGCTGTTTTTT.

This rearrangement joins TRBV20-1 to TRBJ1-1; no firm D call. CDR1 DFQATT and CDR2 SNEGSKA come from the germline V gene (reference sequence). The length of the CDR3 is 13 residues. V was cut by 3 bases and J by 6 bases, with 14 bases left in between. CDR3 amino acids: CSARFGEVAEAFF. Written as DNA, the CDR3 is TGCAGTGCTAGGTTTGGGGAAGTAGCTGAAGCTTTCTTT.

The genes are TRBV6-1 and TRBJ1-3; D might be TRBD1 (5 bases). Germline CDR1 MNHNS, CDR2 SASEGT. This CDR3 contains 15 residues. Trimming took off 4 bases at V and 3 bases at J, with 13 bases between the two ends. CDR3 region: CASSGITGYGNTIYF. CDR3 DNA sequence: TGTGCCAGCAGTGGCATCACAGGATATGGAAACACCATATATTTT.

The J gene is TRBJ2-7, the V gene TRBV2, with 7 bases lining up with TRBD1. With 4 bases clipped from V and 4 bases from J, the junction kept 7 bases outside the gene matches. The CDR3 is made up of 14 amino acids. CDR1 is SNHLY, CDR2 FYNNEI, per germline. CDR3 in DNA: TGTGCCAGCAGTGGTCAACAGGGGAGTTACGAGCAGTACTTC. Residues: CASSGQQGSYEQYF.

This clonotype turned up a few times. The chain carries TRBV11-2 and TRBJ1-5, with D possibly matching TRBD1 (6 bases). Germline lookup yields CDR1 SGHAT and CDR2 FQNNGV. The length of the CDR3 is 12 residues. Trimming removed 4 bases at V and 7 bases at J, with 8 bases between. DNA of the CDR3: TGTGCCAGCAGCTCACAGGGCCAGCCCCAGCATTTT. Translated, it gives CASSSQGQPQHF.

The chain has TRBV19 and TRBJ2-7, with 9 bases fitting TRBD1. The CDR3 is 12 residues long. The germline V gene encodes CDR1 LNHDA and CDR2 SQIVND (reference sequence). The V gene end was trimmed by 6 bases and the J gene end by 5 bases; junction bases not matched to a gene: 2. CDR3 nucleotides: TGTGCCAGTAGGGACAGGGGTGACGAGCAGTACTTC. Translating gives CASRDRGDEQYF.

The V call is TRBV28, the J call TRBJ2-5; 11 bases agree with TRBD2. Unmatched junction bases numbered 9, after V lost 2 bases and J lost 1 base. There are 18 residues in the CDR3. Germline CDR1 and CDR2: MDHEN and SYDVKM. CDR3 residues: CASSLRFGTSGLQETQYF. The CDR3, as DNA: TGTGCCAGCAGTTTACGATTTGGGACTAGCGGCCTCCAAGAGACCCAGTACTTC. Full variable domain (missing parts from reference TRBV28 and TRBJ2-5): DVKVTQSSRYLVKRTGEKVFLECVQDMDHENMFWYRQDPGLGLRLIYFSYDVKMKEKGDIPEGYSVSREKKERFSLILESASTNQTSMYLCASSLRFGTSGLQETQYFGPGTRLLVL.

V usage is TRBV19 and J usage is TRBJ1-2; 8 bases are shared with TRBD1. This CDR3 is built from 13 residues. The V gene end was trimmed by 4 bases and the J gene end by 4 bases; junction bases not matched to a gene: 2. The germline V gene has CDR1 LNHDA and CDR2 SQIVND (reference sequence). CDR3 loop: CASSSGQGYGYTF. The CDR3 DNA sequence: TGTGCCAGTAGTAGCGGACAGGGCTATGGCTACACCTTC. The full variable domain, with the rest looked up from reference TRBV19 and TRBJ1-2, is DGGITQSPKYLFRKEGQNVTLSCEQNLNHDAMYWYRQDPGQGLRLIYYSQIVNDFQKGDIAEGYSVSREKKESFPLTVTSAQKNPTAFYLCASSSGQGYGYTFGSGTRLTVV.